A single sample gave rise to the 10 T cell receptor beta chains below, sequenced in a study of cytomegalovirus exposure and HLA in healthy donors. Profiled with immunoSEQ multiplex PCR; TCRdb holds only in-frame clones, not every one. Among about 110,000 clones listed, under 85% were seen once. The sequencing sample was made of PBMCs. Every receptor here comes from a woman aged 18-30 years in good health and CMV-seronegative.

This clone has only a few counts. The chain recombines TRBV12-1 with TRBJ2-3; no DNA check was done on the table's D call, TRBD2. TRBV12-1 is marked as a pseudogene. The length of the CDR3 is 16 residues. CDR3 DNA sequence: TGTGCCAGCAGCCCGGAAAGGGAGACTAGCGAGAATACGCAGTATTTT. This codes for CASSPERETSENTQYF.

The rearrangement joins TRBV5-1 to TRBJ2-1; tentatively, D is TRBD2 (5 bases). CDR1 is SGHRS and CDR2 is YFSETQ in the germline V gene. V was clipped by 0 bases and J by 7 bases, with 8 bases between them. This CDR3 contains 13 residues. The CDR3 DNA reads as TGCGCCAGCAGCTTGGCCGGGGAGAATGAGCAGTTCTTC. It specifies CASSLAGENEQFF.

This clone showed up just once. The J gene is TRBJ1-1, the V gene TRBV5-1, with TRBD1 identical over 10 bases. The CDR3 has 15 amino acids. From germline, CDR1 is SGHRS and CDR2 YFSETQ. Trimming at V came to 3 bases and at J to 1 base, leaving 3 bases not matched to a gene. This CDR3 is CASSSRTGGNTEAFF. In DNA form, the CDR3 reads TGCGCCAGCAGCTCGAGGACAGGGGGGAACACTGAAGCTTTCTTT.

The chain uses TRBV6-6 and TRBJ1-5, with 9 bases matching TRBD1. The CDR3 extends over 14 amino acids. J gave up 2 bases and V 7 bases, and 3 bases lay outside the gene matches. In germline, CDR1 is MNHNY, CDR2 SVGAGI (reference sequence). The DNA of the CDR3 is TGTGCCAGCAATGACAGGGGGGGCAATCAGCCCCAGCATTTT. Its translation: CASNDRGGNQPQHF.

This chain uses TRBV28 with TRBJ2-3; D may be TRBD1 (5 bases). This CDR3 spans 12 amino acids. The V and J ends lost 3 bases and 8 bases respectively, with 9 bases between them. CDR1 and CDR2 from the germline V gene are MDHEN and SYDVKM. The CDR3 DNA reads as TGTGCCAGCAGTTTTAAGGGGTTTACGCAGTATTTT. Translating gives CASSFKGFTQYF.

V usage is TRBV6-1 and J usage is TRBJ1-6; 7 bases agree with TRBD1. Looked up from germline, CDR1 is MNHNS and CDR2 is SASEGT. V gave up 1 base and J gave up 8 bases; unmatched junction bases: 8. The CDR3 is 16 amino acids. The DNA for the CDR3 is TGTGCCAGCAGTGAAGGACAGGGACAAGGTTATTCACCCCTCCACTTT. Its translation: CASSEGQGQGYSPLHF.

This chain connects TRBV5-1 to TRBJ2-3; D might be TRBD1 (6 bases). The germline V gene encodes CDR1 SGHRS and CDR2 YFSETQ. The CDR3 runs 14 residues. The V end was cut by 4 bases, the J end by 5 bases, with 14 bases between. The CDR3 is CASSPTGFRDTQYF. The CDR3, as DNA: TGCGCCAGCAGCCCGACAGGTTTCAGAGATACGCAGTATTTT.

The chain joins TRBV9 to TRBJ1-1, with D hard to call. The CDR3 runs to 13 residues. The germline CDR1 and CDR2 sequences are SGDLS and YYNGEE. V was shortened by 0 bases and J by 4 bases, with 7 bases between the two germline ends. CDR3 in amino acids: CASSVGQVTEAFF. DNA for the CDR3: TGTGCCAGCAGCGTAGGACAAGTCACTGAAGCTTTCTTT.

The V call is TRBV7-6, the J call TRBJ1-2, with no clear D. The CDR3 is 13 residues long. The germline CDR1 and CDR2 sequences are SGHVS and FNYEAQ. V lost 4 bases, J lost 6 bases, and 12 bases lay in between. The CDR3 DNA sequence: TGTGCCAGCAGCTCTATGGAGGGTAATGGCTACACCTTC. The encoded protein is CASSSMEGNGYTF.

The V gene is TRBV5-1, the J gene TRBJ1-2; D gene unclear. This CDR3 is 14 amino acids long. Trimming stripped 4 bases from V and 5 bases from J, with 15 bases between. Germline CDR1 is SGHRS and CDR2 is YFSETQ. The CDR3 sequence is CASSSRQVGYGYTF. The CDR3, as DNA: TGCGCCAGCAGCAGCCGGCAGGTCGGTTATGGCTACACCTTC. Complete variable domain (other parts from reference TRBV5-1 and TRBJ1-2): KAGVTQTPRYLIKTRGQQVTLSCSPISGHRSVSWYQQTPGQGLQFLFEYFSETQRNKGNFPGRFSGRQFSNSRSEMNVSTLELGDSALYLCASSSRQVGYGYTFGSGTRLTVV.